Listed below are T cell receptor beta chains from one sample, sequenced in a study of T cells after yellow fever vaccination. A single record per CDR3 protein comes from TCRdb applying MiXCR to the 5' RACE reads. The sample lists 350,000 to 450,000 distinct CDR3 sequences, about 17% seen once, with over 15% in the top ten. Sequencing used PBMCs, obtained before the yellow fever booster vaccination. The receptors here all came from a man between 18 and 35 years old who received the YFV17D yellow fever vaccine. Both conserved end residues are part of each CDR3. The order of the fields is CDR3 protein, CDR3 DNA, D gene, V gene, clone size, J gene. The D gene is left open where the match is weak. A row's size may be missing; if present it is once, few, many or a size class.

CDR3: CASSRLPAEPGGIQYF
DNA: TGCGCCAGCAGCCGCCTTCCAGCAGAACCAGGGGGCATTCAGTACTTC
D: TRBD1
V: TRBV5-1
size: many
J: TRBJ2-4

CDR3: CASSPMGEQYF
DNA: TGTGCCAGCTCACCTATGGGCGAGCAGTACTTC
D: -
V: TRBV18
size: -
J: TRBJ2-7

CDR3: CASSRTSGVAKNIQYF
DNA: TGTGCCAGCAGTCGGACTAGCGGTGTAGCCAAAAACATTCAGTACTTC
D: TRBD2
V: TRBV28
size: -
J: TRBJ2-4

CDR3: CASSLVVRGGWNEQFF
DNA: TGCGCCAGCAGCTTGGTTGTGCGGGGGGGCTGGAATGAGCAGTTCTTC
D: TRBD2
V: TRBV5-1
size: few
J: TRBJ2-1

CDR3: CASSLFAGGRSSEQFF
DNA: TGTGCCAGCAGCTTATTCGCGGGGGGGAGGTCCAGTGAGCAGTTCTTC
D: TRBD2
V: TRBV11-2
size: -
J: TRBJ2-1

CDR3: CASTRGGETQYF
DNA: TGTGCCAGCACTAGGGGAGGAGAGACCCAGTACTTC
D: -
V: TRBV7-2
size: -
J: TRBJ2-5

CDR3: CASSPQRVIDTQYF
DNA: TGTGCCAGCAGCCCGCAGCGGGTCATAGATACGCAGTATTTT
D: -
V: TRBV7-9
size: -
J: TRBJ2-3

CDR3: CASSLRAQTYNEQFF
DNA: TGTGCCAGCAGCCTCCGGGCTCAGACGTACAATGAGCAGTTCTTC
D: -
V: TRBV16
size: -
J: TRBJ2-1

CDR3: CASSVVGVGTDTQYF
DNA: TGTGCCAGCAGCGTAGTCGGGGTCGGGACAGATACGCAGTATTTT
D: -
V: TRBV9
size: -
J: TRBJ2-3

CDR3: CASMGRGALTDTQYF
DNA: TGTGCCAGCATGGGGAGGGGGGCGCTCACAGATACGCAGTATTTT
D: -
V: TRBV12-3/TRBV12-4
size: -
J: TRBJ2-3

CDR3: CASSGLASGELFF
DNA: TGTGCCAGCTCCGGACTAGCTAGTGGGGAGCTGTTTTTT
D: TRBD2
V: TRBV6-2/TRBV6-3
size: few
J: TRBJ2-2

CDR3: CASRGMGGGSYGYTF
DNA: TGTGCCAGCAGGGGGATGGGGGGCGGTAGCTATGGCTACACCTTC
D: -
V: TRBV5-6
size: -
J: TRBJ1-2

CDR3: CASSQDGDIGYTF
DNA: TGCGCCAGCAGCCAAGATGGGGACATTGGCTACACCTTC
D: -
V: TRBV4-1
size: few
J: TRBJ1-2

CDR3: CASSRLDRANTEAFF
DNA: TGTGCCAGCAGTCGACTGGACAGGGCGAACACTGAAGCTTTCTTT
D: TRBD1
V: TRBV27
size: -
J: TRBJ1-1

CDR3: CASSLSLWTREAFF
DNA: TGTGCCAGCAGTTTATCCCTCTGGACCCGGGAAGCTTTCTTT
D: -
V: TRBV27
size: few
J: TRBJ1-1

CDR3: CASSPSSRAADTQYF
DNA: TGTGCCAGCAGCCCCTCGAGCCGGGCCGCAGATACGCAGTATTTT
D: -
V: TRBV7-6
size: few
J: TRBJ2-3

CDR3: CASSLVSVLNEQFF
DNA: TGTGCCAGCAGCTTGGTGTCCGTGCTCAATGAGCAGTTCTTC
D: -
V: TRBV5-4
size: -
J: TRBJ2-1

CDR3: CASSPPGETGELFF
DNA: TGCGCCAGCAGCCCGCCGGGGGAAACCGGGGAGCTGTTTTTT
D: -
V: TRBV4-3
size: -
J: TRBJ2-2

CDR3: CAAGRTGDFETQYF
DNA: TGTGCCGCAGGAAGGACAGGGGATTTTGAGACCCAGTACTTC
D: TRBD1
V: TRBV10-3
size: -
J: TRBJ2-5

CDR3: CASSPTSGQEGGTQYF
DNA: TGTGCCAGCAGTCCTACCTCGGGACAGGAGGGAGGGACCCAGTACTTC
D: TRBD1
V: TRBV11-2
size: few
J: TRBJ2-5

CDR3: CASSRDLGGSNQPQHF
DNA: TGTGCCAGCAGCAGGGACCTCGGAGGTAGCAATCAGCCCCAGCATTTT
D: -
V: TRBV6-5
size: -
J: TRBJ1-5

CDR3: CASSFDRDGYTF
DNA: TGTGCCAGCAGCTTTGACAGGGACGGCTACACCTTC
D: TRBD1
V: TRBV5-5
size: many
J: TRBJ1-2

CDR3: CASSPGLAVTYNEQFF
DNA: TGTGCCAGCTCACCAGGACTAGCGGTAACTTACAATGAGCAGTTCTTC
D: TRBD2
V: TRBV18
size: -
J: TRBJ2-1

CDR3: CASSQGGQGFVKNIQYF
DNA: TGCGCCAGCAGCCAAGGGGGACAGGGGTTTGTCAAAAACATTCAGTACTTC
D: TRBD1
V: TRBV4-1
size: -
J: TRBJ2-4

CDR3: CASRTEYNSPLHF
DNA: TGTGCCAGCAGGACAGAATATAATTCACCCCTCCACTTT
D: -
V: TRBV6-6
size: many
J: TRBJ1-6

CDR3: CASSSGRSRTLHF
DNA: TGTGCCAGCAGCTCCGGTCGGAGTCGAACCCTCCACTTT
D: -
V: TRBV7-2
size: few
J: TRBJ1-6

CDR3: CSARAELSNQPQHF
DNA: TGCAGTGCTCGGGCGGAACTAAGCAATCAGCCCCAGCATTTT
D: -
V: TRBV20-1
size: -
J: TRBJ1-5

CDR3: CSAPSAAVRADTQYF
DNA: TGCAGTGCCCCATCAGCGGCCGTCCGGGCAGATACGCAGTATTTT
D: -
V: TRBV20-1
size: -
J: TRBJ2-3

CDR3: CASSQDIGRTGELFF
DNA: TGTGCCAGCAGCCAAGATATTGGAAGGACCGGGGAGCTGTTTTTT
D: -
V: TRBV14
size: -
J: TRBJ2-2

CDR3: CASSKIGTAPNYSPLHF
DNA: TGTGCCAGCAGCAAGATCGGAACTGCTCCCAACTATTCGCCCCTCCACTTT
D: -
V: TRBV7-9
size: few
J: TRBJ1-6

CDR3: CASSYSAAYGYTF
DNA: TGTGCCAGCAGTTACTCGGCAGCCTATGGCTACACCTTC
D: -
V: TRBV6-2/TRBV6-3
size: few
J: TRBJ1-2